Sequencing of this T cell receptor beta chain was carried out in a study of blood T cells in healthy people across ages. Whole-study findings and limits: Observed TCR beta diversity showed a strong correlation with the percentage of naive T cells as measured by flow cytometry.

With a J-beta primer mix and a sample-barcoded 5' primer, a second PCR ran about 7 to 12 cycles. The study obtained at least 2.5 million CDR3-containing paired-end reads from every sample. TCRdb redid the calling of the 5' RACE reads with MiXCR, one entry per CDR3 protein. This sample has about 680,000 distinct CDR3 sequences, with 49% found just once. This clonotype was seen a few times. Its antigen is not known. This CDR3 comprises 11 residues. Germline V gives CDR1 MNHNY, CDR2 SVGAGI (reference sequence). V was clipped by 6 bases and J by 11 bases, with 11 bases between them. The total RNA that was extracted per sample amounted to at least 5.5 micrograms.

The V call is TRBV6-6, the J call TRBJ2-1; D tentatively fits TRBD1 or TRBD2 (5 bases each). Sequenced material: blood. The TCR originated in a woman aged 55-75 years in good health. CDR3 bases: TGTGCCAGCAGCCCCGGGACCCAGCAGTTCTTC. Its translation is CASSPGTQQFF.